The following is a TCR beta chain sequence with its context. Its antigen is undetermined. This specimen comes from a study of cytomegalovirus exposure and HLA in healthy donors. The PCR contained 60 Vbeta and 13 Jbeta primers. The protocol was immunoSEQ multiplex PCR, while the TCRdb copy is restricted to in-frame clones and leaves out a portion. The profile covers around 160,000 clones, with about 79% appearing a single time and about 14% taken by the ten largest. Notes on the study in general: As a later analysis showed, several of the most significant clusters appeared to be linked to common viral pathogens.

Germline trimming cut 2 bases from V and 2 bases from J; bases unmatched to any gene: 9. The CDR3 covers 17 residues. The germline gives CDR1 SGHVS, CDR2 FNYEAQ. V and J are TRBV7-6 and TRBJ2-3; 8 bases line up with TRBD1. Input material: PBMCs. The receptor was isolated from a man aged 45 to 65 in good health and CMV-seropositive. The CDR3: CASSLLAWDRSTDTQYF. CDR3 coding DNA: TGTGCCAGCAGCTTACTCGCATGGGACAGGTCCACAGATACGCAGTATTTT.